What follows is one TCR beta chain and its context. This sample was included in a study of CD8 T cells in Susac syndrome. Germline assignment: CDR1 SGHDT and CDR2 YYEEEE. V shed 9 bases and J shed 4 bases, with 12 bases lying between them. This CDR3 contains 12 residues. Reverse transcription of roughly 0.45 to 1 ug RNA used random hexamers. TCRdb processed the immunoSEQ multiplex PCR reads anew with MiXCR; each CDR3 protein has one entry. This table holds almost 450,000 distinct CDR3 sequences, about 85% found once. The sample taken for sequencing was CD8+ T cells from PBMCs. This TCR was sampled from a human donor with multiple sclerosis. The V and J genes are TRBV5-6 and TRBJ2-3; D possibly corresponds to TRBD2 (5 bases). The CDR3 sequence: CAIQISADTQYF. As DNA, the CDR3 is TGTGCCATACAGATTAGCGCAGATACGCAGTATTTT.